The 30 T cell receptor beta chains listed next were all sequenced from one sample in a study of T cells expressing NK-cell markers. TCRdb re-called the 5' RACE reads; one entry per CDR3 protein, DNA not given. In all, the sample yields almost 450,000 distinct CDR3 sequences. Sequences were obtained from blood T cells: a sorted CD56 or NKG2C T cell subset, CD4+ or CD8+ T cells, or bulk PBMC T cells (not recorded which). These receptors came from a woman between 18 and 70 years old in good health.

The CDR3 region is CASTPLGSDTQYF. This rearrangement joins TRBV5-1 to TRBJ2-3; absent DNA, TCRdb's TRBD1 call cannot be checked. CDR1 and CDR2 from the germline V gene are SGHRS and YFSETQ. The CDR3 is made up of 13 amino acids.

The genes are TRBV7-9 and TRBJ2-7; TCRdb outputs TRBD1, but without DNA this stays unchecked. CDR1 SEHNR and CDR2 FQNEAQ come from the germline V gene (reference sequence). The CDR3 consists of 15 residues. The CDR3 reads CASTSNTGSSYEQYF.

This chain connects TRBV20-1 to TRBJ2-5. The CDR3 has 13 residues. CDR1 is DFQATT, CDR2 SNEGSKA, per germline (reference sequence). CDR3 sequence: CSADSGSLETQYF.

The chain combines TRBV20-1 with TRBJ2-1; no DNA is available, so the TRBD1 call from TCRdb remains unchecked. Germline CDR1 reads DFQATT; CDR2 reads SNEGSKA (reference sequence). The CDR3 length is 16 residues. The CDR3 region is CSARDRAGTLDNEQFF.

The V call is TRBV20-1, the J call TRBJ1-1; the D call from TCRdb, TRBD1, cannot be confirmed without DNA. The CDR3 length is 15 residues. CDR1 and CDR2 (germline): DFQATT, SNEGSKA (reference sequence). CDR3 residues: CSARQDRGLGTEAFF.

V is TRBV7-3 and J is TRBJ1-1; the D gene TCRdb calls, TRBD1, cannot be checked with no DNA. CDR3 length: 14 amino acids. Germline V gene data show CDR1 as SGHTA and CDR2 as FQGTGA. The CDR3 loop reads CASSLTGTPGASFF.

The V gene is TRBV1, the J gene TRBJ1-5; there is no DNA to check the TCRdb D call of TRBD1. TRBV1 is flagged as a pseudogene. The CDR3 consists of 18 residues. CDR3 amino acids: CTSSQEESGPGGNQPQHF.

This CDR3 reads CASSGEGVMAQPQHF. The chain uses TRBV6-1 and TRBJ1-5; TCRdb's D call of TRBD1 is untestable without DNA. Germline V gene lookup returns CDR1 MNHNS and CDR2 SASEGT. The CDR3 covers 15 residues.

The rearrangement uses TRBV18 and TRBJ1-6. Germline values: CDR1 KGHSH, CDR2 LQKENI. The CDR3 sequence is 15 residues long. The CDR3 region is CASSPQNSYNSPLHF.

This rearrangement joins TRBV29-1 to TRBJ2-4. CDR1 is SQVTM and CDR2 is ANQGSEA in the germline V gene. This CDR3 comprises 12 residues. This CDR3 is CSVFSAKNIQYF.

This chain links TRBV6-2 or TRBV6-3 with TRBJ1-5; TCRdb names TRBD1, which stays unverified in the absence of DNA. The CDR3 spans 14 residues. The germline CDR1 and CDR2 sequences are MNHEY and SVGEGT. CDR3 residues: CASSYSGGWQPQHF.

V is TRBV19 and J is TRBJ1-6. The CDR3 sequence is 13 residues long. The germline V gene encodes CDR1 LNHDA and CDR2 SQIVND (reference sequence). The CDR3 region is CASSTLEDSPLHF.

V gene TRBV7-9 combines with J gene TRBJ2-1; the D gene TCRdb calls, TRBD2, cannot be checked with no DNA. Per the germline V gene, CDR1 is SEHNR and CDR2 is FQNEAQ (reference sequence). This CDR3 is 15 amino acids long. The CDR3 here is CASSSPGTRTHEQFF. The full variable domain, in which reference TRBV7-9 and TRBJ2-1 provide the parts outside the CDR3, is DTGVSQNPRHKITKRGQNVTFRCDPISEHNRLYWYRQTLGQGPEFLTYFQNEAQLEKSRLLSDRFSAERPKGSFSTLEIQRTEQGDSAMYLCASSSPGTRTHEQFFGPGTRLTVL.

The CDR3 is CASSLWDSGSGETQYF. The chain couples TRBV28 to TRBJ2-5; TCRdb returns TRBD2, unconfirmable since there is no DNA. The length of the CDR3 is 16 residues. Germline CDR1 is MDHEN and CDR2 is SYDVKM.

The gene calls are TRBV5-1 and TRBJ1-5; TCRdb names TRBD1, which stays unverified in the absence of DNA. Germline CDR1 SGHRS, CDR2 YFSETQ. CDR3 length equals 14 residues. CDR3 in amino acids: CASSLEGGSMPQHF.

V is TRBV4-2 and J is TRBJ2-1. The V gene's germline CDR1 is LGHNA and CDR2 YNFKEQ. This CDR3 has 12 amino acids. CDR3 in amino acids: CASSQELSEQFF.

The rearrangement links TRBV7-9 to TRBJ1-1; with no DNA, the TCRdb D assignment of TRBD1 cannot be verified. Germline loops: CDR1 SEHNR, CDR2 FQNEAQ (reference sequence). The CDR3 spans 15 residues. CDR3 in amino acids: CASSSDRGRATEAFF.

The V gene is TRBV3-1, the J gene TRBJ2-3; the D call of TRBD2 rests on TCRdb alone, since no DNA is present to check it. CDR1 and CDR2 from the germline V gene are LGHDT and YNNKEL (reference sequence). CDR3 length: 15 amino acids. The CDR3 protein is CASSLLAGGQDTQYF.

The chain combines TRBV27 with TRBJ2-1; with no DNA, the TCRdb D assignment of TRBD2 cannot be verified. The CDR3 totals 15 residues. Germline V CDR1 and CDR2: MNHEY, SMNVEV (reference sequence). CDR3: CASSPQGGATNEQFF.

The J gene is TRBJ2-1, the V gene TRBV6-1; TCRdb's D gene call, TRBD1, goes unchecked for lack of DNA. The germline V gene has CDR1 MNHNS and CDR2 SASEGT. The CDR3 is 16 amino acids. CDR3 residues: CASKDRQLSSYNEQFF.

This chain uses TRBV29-1 with TRBJ2-3; TCRdb returns TRBD1, unconfirmable since there is no DNA. The CDR3 totals 13 residues. Germline V gives CDR1 SQVTM, CDR2 ANQGSEA. CDR3 in amino acids: CSVEGPRADTQYF.

The chain combines TRBV9 with TRBJ2-3; TCRdb lists TRBD1, though no DNA is available to test this call. CDR1 is SGDLS, CDR2 YYNGEE, per germline. The CDR3 runs to 15 residues. CDR3 sequence reads: CASRGSGSDEDTQYF. Variable domain in full (rest from reference TRBV9 and TRBJ2-3): DSGVTQTPKHLITATGQRVTLRCSPRSGDLSVYWYQQSLDQGLQFLIQYYNGEERAKGNILERFSAQQFPDLHSELNLSSLELGDSALYFCASRGSGSDEDTQYFGPGTRLTVL.

This chain links TRBV4-3 with TRBJ1-1; TCRdb names TRBD1, which stays unverified in the absence of DNA. This CDR3 comprises 16 residues. Germline loops: CDR1 LGHNA, CDR2 YSLEER. This CDR3 is CASSQDGTGGLTEAFF.

V is TRBV11-2 and J is TRBJ1-1; the TCRdb call, TRBD1, lacks DNA for checking. The germline CDR1 and CDR2 sequences are SGHAT and FQNNGV. This CDR3 has 14 residues. CDR3 amino acids: CASKLWSQNTEAFF. Complete variable domain (other parts from reference TRBV11-2 and TRBJ1-1): EAGVAQSPRYKIIEKRQSVAFWCNPISGHATLYWYQQILGQGPKLLIQFQNNGVVDDSQLPKDRFSAERLKGVDSTLKIQPAKLEDSAVYLCASKLWSQNTEAFFGQGTRLTVV.

J is TRBJ2-1 and V is TRBV29-1; TCRdb selects TRBD2, and the lack of DNA leaves this call unchecked. The germline V gene encodes CDR1 SQVTM and CDR2 ANQGSEA. The CDR3 consists of 13 residues. This chain's CDR3 is CSVLRQAHYEQFF.

The chain has TRBV12-3 or TRBV12-4 and TRBJ1-4; with no DNA, the TCRdb D assignment of TRBD1 cannot be verified. CDR3 size: 14 residues. CDR3 loop: CASGDGQGREKLFF.

The CDR3 sequence is CASSYSEGGYGYTF. V and J are TRBV6-2 or TRBV6-3 and TRBJ1-2. The CDR3 has 14 amino acids. Germline CDR1 is MNHEY and CDR2 is SVGEGT.

The rearrangement links TRBV6-2 or TRBV6-3 to TRBJ2-1; TCRdb reports TRBD2, a call that lacks DNA to check it against. CDR1 is MNHEY and CDR2 is SVGEGT in the germline V gene. This CDR3 spans 18 amino acids. The chain's CDR3 is CASRNEGLRQKLYNEQFF.

V and J are TRBV4-1 and TRBJ1-1. CDR1 MGHRA and CDR2 YSYEKL come from the germline V gene. The CDR3 totals 16 residues. The CDR3: CASSQGLERWLTEAFF.

This sequence joins TRBV30 and TRBJ2-5; TCRdb proposes TRBD2, but this gene call is untestable without DNA. Germline CDR1 is GTSNPN and CDR2 is SVGIG (reference sequence). This CDR3 is 14 amino acids long. The chain's CDR3 is CAWSPLAGGETQYF.